The 30 T cell receptor beta chains presented below share a single source sample, sequenced in a study of shared clonotypes between healthy human individuals (dated by TCRdb to 2020 to 2022). CD8 naive samples were obtained by positive selection for CCR7 among CD45RO-negative cells, yielding a CD45RA+CCR7+ population from which TemRA cells were excluded. Libraries were constructed by the immunoSEQ multiplex PCR assay. Here the immuneACCESS table is served through TCRdb, limited to in-frame sequences with V and J called. Missing clones are a known gap in these copies; in checked studies unresolved V genes cover under half, and the rest lacks a known reason. In all, the sample holds more than 2 million clones, and about 95% of those were seen once. The biggest ten clones account for roughly 1.1% of the sample. The material sequenced was naive CD8+ T cells sorted from blood. The cell subset or site tag for this specimen amounts to: CD45RA+CCR7+. The source is a man aged 18 to 30 in good health.

The chain employs TRBV7-9 and TRBJ1-1; D unresolved. Germline CDR1 is SEHNR and CDR2 is FQNEAQ (reference sequence). The CDR3 is made up of 13 amino acids. V lost 1 base to trimming and J lost 6 bases, with 9 bases between them. The CDR3 loop reads CASSLGVGAEAFF. The CDR3 nucleotides are TGTGCCAGCAGCTTAGGGGTTGGAGCTGAAGCTTTCTTT.

This chain uses TRBV5-1 with TRBJ2-7; 8 bases are a match to TRBD1. This CDR3 comprises 18 residues. Germline CDR1 reads SGHRS; CDR2 reads YFSETQ. J lost 2 bases, V lost 3 bases, and 16 bases had no gene match. The CDR3 nucleotides are TGCGCCAGCAGCTCCAAAAAAAAACACAGGGGGATCCCCTACGAGCAGTACTTC. It translates to CASSSKKKHRGIPYEQYF.

This clone was seen at least ten times. The chain carries TRBV30 and TRBJ2-4, with D unresolved. The CDR3 covers 15 residues. The V gene's germline CDR1 is GTSNPN and CDR2 SVGIG (reference sequence). Between the trimmed V and J ends, which lost 0 bases and 0 bases, there was a span of 9 bases. This chain's CDR3 is CAWSVAALAKNIQYF. The CDR3, as DNA: TGTGCCTGGAGTGTCGCGGCGCTAGCCAAAAACATTCAGTACTTC.

V and J are TRBV5-5 and TRBJ2-7, with D hard to call. The CDR3 length is 14 residues. Germline lookup yields CDR1 SGHKS and CDR2 YYEKEE (reference sequence). The ends were cut back, 3 bases at V and 1 base at J, with 11 bases in the middle. CDR3 protein: CASSYRHLSYEQYF. The CDR3, as DNA: TGTGCCAGCAGCTACCGACACCTATCCTACGAGCAGTACTTC.

The chain combines TRBV5-4 with TRBJ2-7, with D unresolved. Germline V gene sequence: CDR1 SGHNT, CDR2 YYREEE (reference sequence). Trimming removed 0 bases at V and 6 bases at J, with 7 bases between. This CDR3 is 12 amino acids long. The CDR3: CASSLDTGEQYF. The CDR3 DNA reads as TGTGCCAGCAGCTTGGACACGGGCGAGCAGTACTTC.

Comments on this clone: The same CDR3 is also encoded by other DNA sequences in this sample. The chain combines TRBV6-5 with TRBJ1-5; D gene ambiguous. Germline V gene data show CDR1 as MNHEY and CDR2 as SVGAGI. Trimming removed 0 bases at V and 4 bases at J, with 7 bases between. The CDR3 runs to 14 residues. The CDR3 reads CASSYSGDNQPQHF. The CDR3 DNA reads as TGTGCCAGCAGTTACTCCGGGGATAATCAGCCCCAGCATTTT.

The chain links TRBV6-5 to TRBJ1-2; TRBD1 matches 9 bases. Trimming removed 0 bases from V and 13 bases from J; junction bases left unmatched: 9. The germline V gene encodes CDR1 MNHEY and CDR2 SVGAGI. There are 14 residues in the CDR3. The DNA for the CDR3 is TGTGCCAGCAGTTACTCGATGGGACAGGGAGTCCTCACCTTC. This codes for CASSYSMGQGVLTF.

CDR3 loop: CASSQFEDRYSLSYEQYF. In DNA form, the CDR3 reads TGTGCCAGCAGCCAATTCGAGGACAGGTACTCCTTGTCCTACGAGCAGTACTTC. This chain joins TRBV16 and TRBJ2-7; the match to TRBD1 covers 7 bases. The CDR3 totals 18 residues. Germline V CDR1 and CDR2: KGHSY, FQNENV. V lost 1 base and J lost 1; bases outside the gene matches: 13.

The chain recombines TRBV5-1 with TRBJ1-6, with 7 bases fitting TRBD1. With 2 bases clipped from V and 4 bases from J, the junction kept 6 bases outside the gene matches. From germline, CDR1 is SGHRS and CDR2 YFSETQ. The CDR3 is made up of 16 amino acids. This CDR3 is CASSLGQAVYNSPLHF. Here the CDR3 DNA reads TGCGCCAGCAGCTTAGGACAGGCGGTATATAATTCACCCCTCCACTTT.

The rearrangement uses TRBV6-1 and TRBJ2-7; possibly TRBD1 for D (6 bases). Germline lookup yields CDR1 MNHNS and CDR2 SASEGT. There are 15 residues in the CDR3. Trimming removed 4 bases from V and 3 bases from J, with 16 bases in between. This chain's CDR3 is CASSGGHGDYYEQYF. CDR3 DNA sequence: TGTGCCAGCAGTGGGGGACACGGAGATTACTACGAGCAGTACTTC.

This sequence joins TRBV28 and TRBJ1-6, with D possibly matching TRBD1 (6 bases). The germline V gene has CDR1 MDHEN and CDR2 SYDVKM. The CDR3 totals 16 residues. Trimming took 9 bases from V and 6 from J, leaving 21 bases between them. CDR3 sequence (DNA): TGTGCCAGGGAGGAACGGAAAGGGACAAGTAATTCACCCCTCCACTTT. Protein sequence: CAREERKGTSNSPLHF. Full variable domain (outside the CDR3, taken from reference TRBV28 and TRBJ1-6): DVKVTQSSRYLVKRTGEKVFLECVQDMDHENMFWYRQDPGLGLRLIYFSYDVKMKEKGDIPEGYSVSREKKERFSLILESASTNQTSMYLCAREERKGTSNSPLHFGNGTRLTVT.

In the case of this clone: This CDR3 is also generated by other DNA sequences in the sample. The V gene is TRBV19, the J gene TRBJ2-7, with 10 positions matching TRBD2. V was pared by 6 bases and J by 1 base, with 0 bases of the junction left unmatched. CDR3 length: 13 residues. From germline, CDR1 is LNHDA and CDR2 SQIVND (reference sequence). The CDR3 sequence: CASRLAGSYEQYF. CDR3 nucleotide sequence: TGTGCCAGTAGACTAGCGGGATCCTACGAGCAGTACTTC.

This chain uses TRBV5-6 with TRBJ1-2, with TRBD1 identical over 9 bases. V shed 5 bases and J 7 bases; nucleotides not matched to a gene: 9. Per the germline V gene, CDR1 is SGHDT and CDR2 is YYEEEE. This CDR3 contains 14 residues. In nucleotides, the CDR3 is TGTGCCAGCAGGCCCGGGACAGGGAGTATTGGCTACACCTTC. Amino acid sequence: CASRPGTGSIGYTF.

The table lists this clone with a few counts. V and J are TRBV7-6 and TRBJ1-2, with D possibly TRBD1 on 5 matching bases. The length of the CDR3 is 14 residues. V lost 5 bases to trimming and J lost 4 bases, with 14 bases between them. The germline CDR1 and CDR2 sequences are SGHVS and FNYEAQ. CDR3 region: CASSPPGGGYGYTF. The CDR3 nucleotides are TGTGCCAGCAGCCCGCCGGGGGGGGGCTATGGCTACACCTTC.

Notes on this clone: Other nucleotide sequences in the sample specify the same CDR3. V is TRBV27 and J is TRBJ2-7; D remains unclear. V lost 2 bases and J 1 base, leaving 9 bases between the germline ends. CDR1 and CDR2 (germline): MNHEY, SMNVEV (reference sequence). This CDR3 region has 14 residues. Here the CDR3 reads CASSLGGLSYEQYF. The CDR3 DNA sequence: TGTGCCAGCAGTTTAGGTGGGCTTTCCTACGAGCAGTACTTC.

The chain is built from TRBV27 and TRBJ2-3; TRBD2 might be the D (5 bases). Trimming removed 4 bases at V and 0 bases at J, with 14 bases between. The germline V gene has CDR1 MNHEY and CDR2 SMNVEV (reference sequence). The CDR3 is 16 amino acids. The CDR3 spells CASSSLGLGSTDTQYF. CDR3 sequence (DNA): TGTGCCAGCAGTTCACTAGGGTTGGGTAGCACAGATACGCAGTATTTT.

V and J are TRBV4-1 and TRBJ2-4, with TRBD1 matching over 7 bases. The V gene end was trimmed by 1 base and the J gene end by 16 bases; junction bases not matched to a gene: 4. The CDR3 loop spans 11 amino acids. CDR1 MGHRA and CDR2 YSYEKL come from the germline V gene. The CDR3 nucleotides are TGCGCCAGCAGCCAAGCCGACAGGGTCTACTTC. Amino acid sequence: CASSQADRVYF.

This rearrangement joins TRBV27 to TRBJ2-7, with TRBD1 matching over 9 bases. Germline CDR1 and CDR2: MNHEY and SMNVEV (reference sequence). The V gene end was trimmed by 5 bases and the J gene end by 3 bases; junction bases not matched to a gene: 5. The CDR3 length is 14 residues. The CDR3 nucleotides are TGTGCCAGCAGTCGGACAGGGGCCATCTACGAGCAGTACTTC. Translated: CASSRTGAIYEQYF.

The chain has TRBV15 and TRBJ1-4; D call uncertain. Germline values: CDR1 LNHNV, CDR2 YYDKDF (reference sequence). CDR3 size: 14 residues. Trimming removed 7 bases at V and 3 bases at J, with 12 bases between. The CDR3 region is CATTEVGSNEKLFF. The CDR3 nucleotides read TGTGCCACCACGGAGGTGGGGTCTAATGAAAAACTGTTTTTT.

The rearrangement uses TRBV7-2 and TRBJ2-3; TRBD1 matches 9 bases. This CDR3 contains 19 residues. In germline, CDR1 is SGHTA, CDR2 FQGNSA. Unmatched junction bases numbered 10, after V lost 0 bases and J lost 0 bases. The DNA for the CDR3 is TGTGCCAGCAGCTTAGCGCTTGGGACAGGGAGATTTAGCACAGATACGCAGTATTTT. Translating it yields CASSLALGTGRFSTDTQYF.

This chain links TRBV5-1 with TRBJ2-3, with D unresolved. The V and J ends lost 1 base and 2 bases respectively, with 8 bases between them. Germline-derived CDR1 and CDR2 are SGHRS and YFSETQ. The CDR3 has 14 amino acids. The CDR3 sequence: CASSLFSTTDTQYF. The CDR3, as DNA: TGCGCCAGCAGCTTGTTCAGTACCACAGATACGCAGTATTTT.

The gene calls are TRBV5-1 and TRBJ2-7, with D perhaps TRBD1 (6 bases). Germline CDR1 and CDR2: SGHRS and YFSETQ. CDR3 length: 13 amino acids. V was cut by 4 bases and J by 6 bases, with 14 bases left in between. As DNA, the CDR3 is TGCGCCAGCAGCACATGGACAGCGGCCGAGCAGTACTTC. Translated: CASSTWTAAEQYF.

J is TRBJ2-5 and V is TRBV7-9, with 9 bases fitting TRBD2. Germline loops: CDR1 SEHNR, CDR2 FQNEAQ (reference sequence). Losses at the gene ends were 5 bases for V and 5 bases for J; bases not matched to a gene: 15. The CDR3 has 17 residues. The CDR3 nucleotides are TGTGCCAGCAGCCCGAGTGCTAGCGGGGATTATCGGGAGACCCAGTACTTC. It translates to CASSPSASGDYRETQYF.

The CDR3 DNA is TGTGCCAGTAGTATAGGACCGGGGTCACACGAGCAGTACTTC. As protein: CASSIGPGSHEQYF. The chain uses TRBV19 and TRBJ2-7, with TRBD2 as a possible D gene (5 bases). V was pared by 1 base and J by 5 bases, with 12 bases between. Germline lookup yields CDR1 LNHDA and CDR2 SQIVND (reference sequence). The CDR3 extends over 14 amino acids.

CDR3 sequence (DNA): TGTGCCAGCAGCATTACAGGGGCAACGGGAACGCGGGAGCAGTACTTC. Its protein product is CASSITGATGTREQYF. The V and J genes are TRBV21-1 and TRBJ2-7; TRBD1 is taken as the D call from the table, unchecked against the DNA. TRBV21-1 is an annotated pseudogene. CDR3 length equals 16 residues.

V and J are TRBV6-1 and TRBJ2-7, with D maybe TRBD2 (6 bases). CDR1 and CDR2 from the germline V gene are MNHNS and SASEGT. The CDR3 runs 13 residues. Trimming left V 5 bases short and J 3 bases short, with 11 bases between. DNA for the CDR3: TGTGCCAGCAGTTGGGGGGTAGGCTACGAGCAGTACTTC. Translation gives CASSWGVGYEQYF.

The chain joins TRBV6-6 to TRBJ2-7, with 7 positions matching TRBD2. The CDR3 length is 13 residues. Germline values: CDR1 MNHNY, CDR2 SVGAGI (reference sequence). The trim removed 8 bases at V and 3 bases at J, leaving 7 bases unmatched. The CDR3 protein is CASGTSADYEQYF. In DNA form, the CDR3 reads TGTGCCAGCGGTACTAGCGCCGACTACGAGCAGTACTTC.

The CDR3 here is CASSDPTGPNTGELFF. The CDR3 DNA follows: TGTGCCAGCAGTGACCCGACAGGGCCGAACACCGGGGAGCTGTTTTTT. The V and J genes are TRBV6-1 and TRBJ2-2; 7 positions match TRBD1. CDR1 and CDR2 (germline): MNHNS, SASEGT. Trimming cost V 3 bases and J 0 bases; bases outside gene matches: 4. This CDR3 comprises 16 residues.

The sample holds one count of this clone. DNA of the CDR3: TGTGCCAGCCGGGGGGAGAGCTACGAGCAGTACTTC. Its translation: CASRGESYEQYF. This chain connects TRBV7-6 to TRBJ2-7; 7 bases agree with TRBD2. In germline, CDR1 is SGHVS, CDR2 FNYEAQ. CDR3 size: 12 residues. Trimming took 8 bases from V and 3 from J; bases not matched to a gene: 4.

The rearrangement links TRBV4-2 to TRBJ2-7, with D hard to call. This CDR3 contains 12 residues. Trimming stripped 1 base from V and 5 bases from J, with 6 bases between. Per the germline V gene, CDR1 is LGHNA and CDR2 is YNFKEQ. Written as DNA, the CDR3 is TGTGCCAGCAGCCAAGCCGACAACGAGCAGTACTTC. Amino acids: CASSQADNEQYF.